This T cell receptor (beta chain) was observed in a study of shared clonotypes between healthy human individuals. Recent acute infections and vaccinations were absent in the healthy HIV-negative adult donors. General study points: Non-shared clonotypes displayed generation probabilities falling below those of clonotypes present in all four donors.

Profiling relied on immunoSEQ multiplex PCR, and the TCRdb table lists in-frame clones only, not all of them. Altogether some 1.4 million clones are present, around 97% being singletons, with the ten largest covering roughly 1.2%. CDR3 length equals 14 residues. CDR1 is SEHNR, CDR2 FQNEAQ, per germline (reference sequence). V shed 4 bases and J shed 2 bases, with 12 bases lying between them. A word on this clone: Its target is not known. Other DNA sequences in this sample translate to the same CDR3.

The material sequenced was naive CD4+ T cells sorted from blood. The subset is: CD45RA+ positively selected. This sequence joins TRBV7-9 and TRBJ2-7, with a tentative D call TRBD2 (6 bases). This TCR derives from a man between 25 and 39 years old in good health. CDR3: CASSSRDGTYEQYF. The CDR3 region has the DNA TGTGCCAGCAGCTCGCGGGACGGAACCTACGAGCAGTACTTC.